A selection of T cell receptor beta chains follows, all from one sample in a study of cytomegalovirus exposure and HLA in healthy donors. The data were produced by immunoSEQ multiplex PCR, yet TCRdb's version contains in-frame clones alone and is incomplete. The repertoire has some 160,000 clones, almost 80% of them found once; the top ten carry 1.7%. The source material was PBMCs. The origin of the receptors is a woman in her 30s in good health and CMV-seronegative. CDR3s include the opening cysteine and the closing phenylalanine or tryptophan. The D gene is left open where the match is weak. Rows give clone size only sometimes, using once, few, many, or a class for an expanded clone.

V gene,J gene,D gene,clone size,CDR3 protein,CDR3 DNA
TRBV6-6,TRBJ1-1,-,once,CASSYPEDETEAFF,TGTGCCAGCAGTTACCCGGAGGACGAGACTGAAGCTTTCTTT
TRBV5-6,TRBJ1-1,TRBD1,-,CASSLGQVIWNTEAFF,TGTGCCAGCAGTTTGGGACAGGTAATATGGAACACTGAAGCTTTCTTT
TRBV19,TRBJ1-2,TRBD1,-,CATYGVRDREWGYTF,TGTGCCACCTATGGGGTCCGTGACAGGGAATGGGGCTACACCTTC
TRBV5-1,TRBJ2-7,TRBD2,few,CASSWGGLGSYEQYF,TGCGCCAGCAGCTGGGGGGGACTAGGGTCGTACGAGCAGTACTTC
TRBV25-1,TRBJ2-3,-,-,CASSGVATQYF,TGTGCCAGCAGTGGGGTAGCTACGCAGTATTTT
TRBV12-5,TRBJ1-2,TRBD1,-,CASGWTGAYGYTF,TGTGCTAGTGGCTGGACAGGGGCCTATGGCTACACCTTC
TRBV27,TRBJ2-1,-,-,CASRRLRTYNEQFF,TGTGCCAGCAGACGACTCCGAACTTACAATGAGCAGTTCTTC
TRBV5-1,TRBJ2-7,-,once,CASSLGQQYYEQYF,TGCGCCAGCAGCTTGGGACAGCAGTACTACGAGCAGTACTTC
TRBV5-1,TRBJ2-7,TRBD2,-,CASSSGPSSGASSYEQYF,TGCGCCAGCAGCTCGGGGCCTTCTAGCGGCGCCTCCTCCTACGAGCAGTACTTC
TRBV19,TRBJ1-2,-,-,CASSMGRDYGYTF,TGTGCCAGTAGTATGGGGAGAGACTATGGCTACACCTTC
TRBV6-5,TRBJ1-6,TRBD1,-,CASSSRGQDNSPLHF,TGTGCCAGCAGTTCCCGGGGACAGGATAATTCACCCCTCCACTTT
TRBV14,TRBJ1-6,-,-,CASSLRLKNSPLHF,TGTGCCAGCAGCCTACGCCTAAAAAATTCACCCCTCCACTTT
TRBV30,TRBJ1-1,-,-,CAWSVLRLAFF,TGTGCCTGGAGTGTACTGCGCCTGGCTTTCTTT
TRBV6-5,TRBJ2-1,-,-,CASSYSTRVFDNEQFF,TGTGCCAGCAGTTACTCGACTAGGGTTTTCGACAATGAGCAGTTCTTC